A selection of T cell receptor beta chains follows, all from one sample in a study of shared clonotypes between healthy human individuals. Libraries were prepared by immunoSEQ multiplex PCR; TCRdb keeps only in-frame clonotypes and omits some of them. The data contain approximately 2.5 million clones, approximately 90% of them seen just once; the ten biggest clones take up over 0.12%. Sequenced material: naive CD4+ T cells sorted from blood. These receptor sequences come from a man younger than 35 in good health. The CDR3 runs from the conserved cysteine through the conserved F or W. The order of the fields is clone size, J gene, V gene, D gene, CDR3 DNA, CDR3 protein. The D gene is left open where the match is weak. Size values are once, few and many counts, or a class for expanded clones, and some rows have none.

abundance: .; j_gene: TRBJ2-7; v_gene: TRBV5-6; d_gene: .; CDR3nt: TGTGCCAGCAGCTTGGAGGTTGGGGGTTTCTACGAGCAGTACTTC; CDR3aa: CASSLEVGGFYEQYF
abundance: .; j_gene: TRBJ2-6; v_gene: TRBV5-4; d_gene: .; CDR3nt: TGTGCCAGCAGCTTGGGTGGCCACGTAGGCGGCGTCCTGACTTTC; CDR3aa: CASSLGGHVGGVLTF
abundance: .; j_gene: TRBJ2-2; v_gene: TRBV18; d_gene: .; CDR3nt: TGTGCCAGCTCACCACAACCAGGGACCGGGGAGCTGTTTTTT; CDR3aa: CASSPQPGTGELFF
abundance: .; j_gene: TRBJ2-7; v_gene: TRBV30; d_gene: TRBD1; CDR3nt: TGTGCCTGGAAGACCGGGACAGGACGGTCCTACGAGCAGTACTTC; CDR3aa: CAWKTGTGRSYEQYF
abundance: .; j_gene: TRBJ2-3; v_gene: TRBV9; d_gene: TRBD2; CDR3nt: TGTGCCAGCAGCGTAGCTTTGGGACTAGCGGGAGATTTTGCAGATACGCAGTATTTT; CDR3aa: CASSVALGLAGDFADTQYF
abundance: .; j_gene: TRBJ2-1; v_gene: TRBV9; d_gene: .; CDR3nt: TGTGCCAGCAGCCCCCTGTGGAATGAGCAGTTCTTC; CDR3aa: CASSPLWNEQFF
abundance: .; j_gene: TRBJ2-2; v_gene: TRBV6-1; d_gene: .; CDR3nt: TGTGCCAGCAGCCGACTGAACACCGGGGAGCTGTTTTTT; CDR3aa: CASSRLNTGELFF
abundance: .; j_gene: TRBJ2-7; v_gene: TRBV19; d_gene: .; CDR3nt: TGTGCCAGTAGCCTCAGGGACGTTTACGAGCAGTACTTC; CDR3aa: CASSLRDVYEQYF
abundance: .; j_gene: TRBJ1-1; v_gene: TRBV2; d_gene: .; CDR3nt: TGTGCCAGCAGTCTAGACAGCAAAGCAGCTGAAGCTTTCTTT; CDR3aa: CASSLDSKAAEAFF
abundance: .; j_gene: TRBJ2-7; v_gene: TRBV7-2; d_gene: .; CDR3nt: TGTGCCAGCAGCTTAGGTGGCAAGGGCTCCTACGAGCAGTACTTC; CDR3aa: CASSLGGKGSYEQYF
abundance: .; j_gene: TRBJ2-5; v_gene: TRBV30; d_gene: .; CDR3nt: TGTCAGTCCGTCGGAGCCGAGTACCAAGAGACCCAGTACTTC; CDR3aa: CQSVGAEYQETQYF
abundance: .; j_gene: TRBJ2-2; v_gene: TRBV18; d_gene: TRBD1; CDR3nt: TGTGCCAGCTCAGCGAAGGGGACAGGGATCACCGGGGAGCTGTTTTTT; CDR3aa: CASSAKGTGITGELFF
abundance: .; j_gene: TRBJ2-7; v_gene: TRBV10-3; d_gene: TRBD2; CDR3nt: TGTGCCATCAGTGCGGGACTAGCGGGGGGTTACGAGCAGTACTTC; CDR3aa: CAISAGLAGGYEQYF
abundance: few; j_gene: TRBJ1-1; v_gene: TRBV2; d_gene: .; CDR3nt: TGTGCCAGCAGATTACTCGGGACGCCGGATCGGATAATGGACTTT; CDR3aa: CASRLLGTPDRIMDF
abundance: .; j_gene: TRBJ2-7; v_gene: TRBV28; d_gene: TRBD1; CDR3nt: TGTGCCAGCAGTCACCAGGGACAGGGGGCAAGTGAGCAGTACTTC; CDR3aa: CASSHQGQGASEQYF
abundance: .; j_gene: TRBJ1-1; v_gene: TRBV19; d_gene: .; CDR3nt: TGTGCCAGTAGATATCGATCAGGACAGACGAGCACTGAAGCTTTCTTT; CDR3aa: CASRYRSGQTSTEAFF
abundance: .; j_gene: TRBJ1-5; v_gene: TRBV7-8; d_gene: TRBD1; CDR3nt: TGTGCCAGCAGCTTAGTATCCGGGACAGGACCCCTCAATAGCAATCAGCCCCAGCATTTT; CDR3aa: CASSLVSGTGPLNSNQPQHF
abundance: .; j_gene: TRBJ1-1; v_gene: TRBV10-2; d_gene: TRBD1; CDR3nt: TGCGCCAGCAGTGAGGGACCCGGGACAGGGACCAAAGCTTTCTTT; CDR3aa: CASSEGPGTGTKAFF
abundance: .; j_gene: TRBJ2-7; v_gene: TRBV10-2; d_gene: TRBD2; CDR3nt: TGCGCCAGCAGTCACGCCGGGACTAGCGGTTCCTACGAGCAGTACTTC; CDR3aa: CASSHAGTSGSYEQYF
abundance: few; j_gene: TRBJ1-1; v_gene: TRBV7-2; d_gene: .; CDR3nt: TGTGCCAGCAGATACAACTCCCAGAACACTGAAGCTTTCTTT; CDR3aa: CASRYNSQNTEAFF
abundance: .; j_gene: TRBJ2-5; v_gene: TRBV14; d_gene: .; CDR3nt: TGTGCCAGCAGCCAACCCCTCGATCAAGACCGGGAGACCCAGTACTTC; CDR3aa: CASSQPLDQDRETQYF
abundance: .; j_gene: TRBJ2-1; v_gene: TRBV23-1; d_gene: .; CDR3nt: TGCGCCAGCAGTCCTGGGGTGCGGCGGACAGACTACAATGAGCAGTTCTTC; CDR3aa: CASSPGVRRTDYNEQFF
abundance: .; j_gene: TRBJ1-6; v_gene: TRBV4-2; d_gene: TRBD1; CDR3nt: TGTGCCAGCAGCCAAAGGACAGGGGTAAATTCACCCCTCCACTTT; CDR3aa: CASSQRTGVNSPLHF
abundance: .; j_gene: TRBJ1-4; v_gene: TRBV13; d_gene: .; CDR3nt: TGTGCCAGCAGCTTTGGGTATAATGAAAAACTGTTTTTT; CDR3aa: CASSFGYNEKLFF
abundance: .; j_gene: TRBJ2-7; v_gene: TRBV19; d_gene: TRBD2; CDR3nt: TGTGCCAGTAGTACCTCAAAGGTTAGCGGGTTCTCCTACGAGCAGTACTTC; CDR3aa: CASSTSKVSGFSYEQYF
abundance: .; j_gene: TRBJ2-5; v_gene: TRBV7-9; d_gene: TRBD1; CDR3nt: TGTGCCAGCAGCTTGGGGGGACAGGGGCTCCTGAGCGGGCAGTACTTC; CDR3aa: CASSLGGQGLLSGQYF
abundance: .; j_gene: TRBJ2-7; v_gene: TRBV6-1; d_gene: .; CDR3nt: TGTGCCAGCAGTGAAATGGGGGGACTCTACGAGCAGTACTTC; CDR3aa: CASSEMGGLYEQYF
abundance: .; j_gene: TRBJ2-5; v_gene: TRBV6-5; d_gene: .; CDR3nt: TGTGCCAGCAGTCCCAGGGGGGAAGAGACCCAGTACTTC; CDR3aa: CASSPRGEETQYF
abundance: .; j_gene: TRBJ1-1; v_gene: TRBV10-3; d_gene: .; CDR3nt: TGTGCCATCAGTGAAGGGGCCACTGAAGCTTTCTTT; CDR3aa: CAISEGATEAFF
abundance: .; j_gene: TRBJ2-2; v_gene: TRBV5-1; d_gene: .; CDR3nt: .; CDR3aa: CASSTGQGEPGSCFF
abundance: .; j_gene: TRBJ1-3; v_gene: TRBV28; d_gene: .; CDR3nt: TGTGCCACCAAGAGGGCCGATGCGAACACCATATATTTT; CDR3aa: CATKRADANTIYF
abundance: .; j_gene: TRBJ1-6; v_gene: TRBV28; d_gene: .; CDR3nt: TGTGCCAGCAGTTTACCCAGTTATAATTCGCCCCTCCACTTT; CDR3aa: CASSLPSYNSPLHF
abundance: .; j_gene: TRBJ2-2; v_gene: TRBV10-3; d_gene: .; CDR3nt: TGTGCCATCAGCGAGGGTATCACCGGGGAGCTGTTTTTT; CDR3aa: CAISEGITGELFF
abundance: .; j_gene: TRBJ1-2; v_gene: TRBV2; d_gene: TRBD1; CDR3nt: TGTGCCAGCAGTTATCAGGGGGTAGGGGGCTACACCTTC; CDR3aa: CASSYQGVGGYTF
abundance: .; j_gene: TRBJ2-3; v_gene: TRBV7-8; d_gene: TRBD2; CDR3nt: TGTGCCAGCAGCCGAACTAGCGGGACACTCACAGATACGCAGTATTTT; CDR3aa: CASSRTSGTLTDTQYF
abundance: once; j_gene: TRBJ2-2; v_gene: TRBV11-2; d_gene: TRBD2; CDR3nt: TGTGCCAGCAGCATCCGGACTAGCGGGGGCAACAAGAACACCGGGGAGCTGTTTTTT; CDR3aa: CASSIRTSGGNKNTGELFF
abundance: .; j_gene: TRBJ1-2; v_gene: TRBV28; d_gene: .; CDR3nt: TGTGCCAGCAGTCCCAGGGGAAGCTATGGCTACACCTTC; CDR3aa: CASSPRGSYGYTF
abundance: .; j_gene: TRBJ2-7; v_gene: TRBV18; d_gene: TRBD1; CDR3nt: TGTGCCAGCTCACCGGGCGGACAGGTTGGTCAGGAGCAGTACTTC; CDR3aa: CASSPGGQVGQEQYF
abundance: .; j_gene: TRBJ1-5; v_gene: TRBV9; d_gene: .; CDR3nt: TGTGCCAGCAGCGTAGACTGGACGAATCAGCCCCAGCATTTT; CDR3aa: CASSVDWTNQPQHF
abundance: .; j_gene: TRBJ1-2; v_gene: TRBV5-1; d_gene: .; CDR3nt: TGCGCCAGCAGCTTGGTTACAGGGCTTAACTATGGCTACACCTTC; CDR3aa: CASSLVTGLNYGYTF
abundance: .; j_gene: TRBJ2-1; v_gene: TRBV5-1; d_gene: TRBD2; CDR3nt: TGCGCCAGTCAGGCTAGCGGAGGTCTCGGCAATGAGCAGTTCTTC; CDR3aa: CASQASGGLGNEQFF
abundance: .; j_gene: TRBJ1-5; v_gene: TRBV30; d_gene: .; CDR3nt: TGTGCCTGGAAGTCCCCCCTTCAGGGCGGTCAGCCCCAGCATTTT; CDR3aa: CAWKSPLQGGQPQHF
abundance: .; j_gene: TRBJ2-2; v_gene: TRBV18; d_gene: .; CDR3nt: TGTGCCAGCTCACCACCCTCGAGGGGTCGCACCGGGGAGCTGTTTTTT; CDR3aa: CASSPPSRGRTGELFF
abundance: .; j_gene: TRBJ2-7; v_gene: TRBV5-1; d_gene: TRBD2; CDR3nt: TGCGCCAGCAGCATGACTAGCGGGGCAGCCTACGAGCAGTACTTC; CDR3aa: CASSMTSGAAYEQYF
abundance: .; j_gene: TRBJ1-5; v_gene: TRBV19; d_gene: .; CDR3nt: TGTGCCACCCGCCTCACAGGGTTTTCGGATCAGCCCCAGCATTTT; CDR3aa: CATRLTGFSDQPQHF
abundance: .; j_gene: TRBJ1-6; v_gene: TRBV19; d_gene: .; CDR3nt: TGTGCCAGTAGTATAGATGCGAAGGGAAGTTCGCCCCTCCACTTT; CDR3aa: CASSIDAKGSSPLHF
abundance: .; j_gene: TRBJ1-4; v_gene: TRBV19; d_gene: .; CDR3nt: TGTGCCAGTAGTTCCATGCAGGTGAATGAAAAACTGTTTTTT; CDR3aa: CASSSMQVNEKLFF